A single sample gave rise to the 26 T cell receptor beta chains below, sequenced in a study of vaccination and CD4 T cells after COVID-19. Each CDR3 protein gets one entry after TCRdb re-called the PCR reads with MiXCR. This table has 20,000 or so distinct CDR3 sequences, 60% appearing once. Sequences were derived from CD4+ T cells from blood, sampled after SARS-CoV-2 vaccination. These TCRs come from a human donor who had recovered from COVID-19.

This clonotype was seen a handful of times. V usage is TRBV6-1 and J usage is TRBJ1-5; weak D call: TRBD1 (6 bases). The CDR3 is 14 amino acids. In germline, CDR1 is MNHNS, CDR2 SASEGT. The V and J ends lost 3 bases and 5 bases respectively, with 11 bases between them. CDR3 coding DNA: TGTGCCAGCAGTGAGTCTACAGGGTATCAGCCCCAGCATTTT. Residues: CASSESTGYQPQHF.

This clonotype has a handful of counts. The chain uses TRBV28 and TRBJ2-4; TRBD1 matches at 7 bases. Per germline, CDR1 MDHEN and CDR2 SYDVKM. Trimming removed 6 bases from V and 1 base from J; junction bases left unmatched: 6. The CDR3 has 15 amino acids. CDR3 DNA sequence: TGTGCCAGCAGCATACAGGGGTGGGCCAAAAACATTCAGTACTTC. Protein sequence: CASSIQGWAKNIQYF.

V is TRBV7-2 and J is TRBJ2-3; 8 bases are a match to TRBD1. The CDR3 has 15 residues. Germline CDR1 SGHTA, CDR2 FQGNSA. The ends lost 4 bases at V and 0 bases at J; junction bases unmatched: 3. CDR3 in amino acids: CASSYRTGSTDTQYF. For the CDR3, the DNA is TGTGCCAGCAGCTACCGGACAGGGAGCACAGATACGCAGTATTTT.

The chain has TRBV6-2 or TRBV6-3 and TRBJ1-5, with a possible D match to TRBD1 (5 bases). CDR1 and CDR2 (germline): MNHEY, SVGEGT. This CDR3 has 15 amino acids. Trimming removed 2 bases from V and 7 bases from J, with 15 bases in between. The CDR3 DNA reads TGTGCCAGCAGTTACGGCGGGGCCACGGGCCAGCCCCAGCATTTT. It codes for CASSYGGATGQPQHF.

The genes are TRBV6-1 and TRBJ1-1; D gene uncertain. Germline CDR1 reads MNHNS; CDR2 reads SASEGT. The CDR3 is made up of 14 amino acids. V was pared by 3 bases and J by 1 base, with 9 bases between. As DNA, the CDR3 is TGTGCCAGCAGTGAGCGGTGGGAGAACACTGAAGCTTTCTTT. Amino acids: CASSERWENTEAFF.

This chain joins TRBV19 and TRBJ1-6; D unresolved. Germline values: CDR1 LNHDA, CDR2 SQIVND (reference sequence). The CDR3 has 16 residues. Trimming shortened V by 3 bases and J by 1 base, and 10 bases separated the two germline ends. CDR3 loop: CASSIQLISYNSPLHF. DNA for the CDR3: TGTGCCAGTAGTATCCAGCTCATATCCTATAATTCACCCCTCCACTTT.

The gene calls are TRBV29-1 and TRBJ2-3; 11 bases are shared with TRBD1. CDR3 length: 16 residues. The J segment lost 2 bases and the V segment lost 6 bases, leaving 10 bases of the junction unmatched. Looked up from germline, CDR1 is SQVTM and CDR2 is ANQGSEA. The CDR3 region has the DNA TGCAGCGTCTCTACCGGGACAGGGGGTGTCACAGATACGCAGTATTTT. Its translation is CSVSTGTGGVTDTQYF.

This clonotype has more than one count but fewer than ten. This chain connects TRBV20-1 to TRBJ2-7, with 9 bases identical to TRBD1. Trimming removed 1 base from V and 3 bases from J; junction bases left unmatched: 16. Looked up from germline, CDR1 is DFQATT and CDR2 is SNEGSKA (reference sequence). The CDR3 has 18 amino acids. The CDR3 sequence is CSARVPAVHRGRNYEQYF. DNA of the CDR3: TGCAGTGCTAGAGTACCCGCCGTACACAGGGGGCGCAACTACGAGCAGTACTTC.

The rearrangement joins TRBV7-8 to TRBJ2-4, with TRBD2 as a possible D gene (5 bases). Germline lookup yields CDR1 SGHVS and CDR2 FQNEAQ. V shed 4 bases and J shed 0 bases, with 7 bases lying between them. This CDR3 spans 14 amino acids. CDR3 amino acids: CASSSGIAKNIQYF. CDR3 in DNA: TGTGCCAGCAGCTCCGGGATAGCCAAAAACATTCAGTACTTC.

The J gene is TRBJ1-6, the V gene TRBV6-4; TRBD1 might be the D (5 bases). V was pared by 3 bases and J by 9 bases, with 9 bases between. There are 13 residues in the CDR3. From germline, CDR1 is MRHNA and CDR2 SNTAGT. For the CDR3, the DNA is TGTGCCAGCAGTGAAGGGGAAAGTTCACCCCTCCACTTT. Encoded protein: CASSEGESSPLHF.

V usage is TRBV4-1 and J usage is TRBJ2-7; TRBD1 might be the D (5 bases). This CDR3 is 15 amino acids long. In germline, CDR1 is MGHRA, CDR2 YSYEKL. Trimming shortened V by 4 bases and J by 7 bases, and 20 bases separated the two germline ends. In DNA, the CDR3 is TGCGCCAGCAGCCGGGGTAGGGGTTGGGGCGGAGAGCAGTACTTC. It codes for CASSRGRGWGGEQYF.

Notes on this clonotype: At one of its ends the junction is not consistent with the germline gene, which may arise from a read error. The chain joins TRBV15 to TRBJ2-5; D gene ambiguous. The CDR3 contains 13 residues. CDR1 is LNHNV, CDR2 YYDKDF, per germline (reference sequence). The CDR3 loop reads CVTSRVYQETQYF. CDR3 nucleotides: TGTGTCACCAGCAGAGTGTACCAAGAGACCCAGTACTTC.

The chain carries TRBV20-1 and TRBJ2-1, with TRBD2 matching 9 bases. This CDR3 comprises 13 residues. V lost 6 bases, J lost 8 bases, and 8 bases stayed unmatched. Germline V lookup: CDR1 DFQATT, CDR2 SNEGSKA (reference sequence). The CDR3 DNA follows: TGCAGTGCCAGGGGGACTAGCTTCGATGAGCAGTTCTTC. Translating gives CSARGTSFDEQFF.

This chain connects TRBV18 to TRBJ1-1, with D possibly TRBD1 on 5 matching bases. The CDR3 sequence is 15 residues long. V lost 2 bases, J lost 3 bases, and 13 bases lay in between. CDR1 and CDR2 (germline): KGHSH, LQKENI. CDR3 region: CASSPYRGRDTEAFF. The CDR3 DNA sequence: TGTGCCAGCTCACCATATCGGGGCAGGGACACTGAAGCTTTCTTT.

The V gene is TRBV20-1, the J gene TRBJ1-3, with D perhaps TRBD1 (6 bases). Germline CDR1 is DFQATT and CDR2 is SNEGSKA (reference sequence). V was clipped by 6 bases and J by 4 bases, with 19 bases between them. The CDR3 length is 15 residues. The chain's CDR3 is CSAKIVGGHGNTIYF. The CDR3 DNA reads TGCAGTGCAAAGATAGTCGGGGGGCACGGAAACACCATATATTTT.

V is TRBV20-1 and J is TRBJ1-1, with D hard to call. Germline assignment: CDR1 DFQATT and CDR2 SNEGSKA (reference sequence). Deletions cut 3 bases from V and 1 base from J, with 9 bases between. The CDR3 is 13 amino acids. The CDR3 sequence: CSARDWRNTEAFF. In DNA, the CDR3 is TGCAGTGCTAGGGATTGGAGGAACACTGAAGCTTTCTTT.

The CDR3 nucleotides read TGTGCCAGCAGCTTATTGGTGCGGGACGAAGGAGAGACCCAGTACTTC. Its translation: CASSLLVRDEGETQYF. V and J are TRBV11-2 and TRBJ2-5, with D perhaps matching TRBD2 (6 bases). V lost 2 bases and J 4 bases, leaving 17 bases between the germline ends. The CDR3 totals 16 residues. Germline V lookup: CDR1 SGHAT, CDR2 FQNNGV.

The gene calls are TRBV9 and TRBJ2-2; D not certain. CDR3 size: 15 residues. Germline CDR1 SGDLS, CDR2 YYNGEE. The germline V and J ends were trimmed by 4 bases and 4 bases, with 14 bases remaining between them. The CDR3 DNA sequence: TGTGCCAGCAGCCCCGGACCAGTTCCCACCGGGGAGCTGTTTTTT. It is translated as CASSPGPVPTGELFF.

This clonotype qualifies as medium-sized. This rearrangement joins TRBV20-1 to TRBJ2-5; D unresolved. This CDR3 comprises 10 residues. Germline CDR1 reads DFQATT; CDR2 reads SNEGSKA (reference sequence). V lost 5 bases, J lost 5 bases, and 6 bases lay in between. The CDR3 reads CSAGKETQYF. CDR3 sequence (DNA): TGCAGTGCTGGGAAGGAGACCCAGTACTTC.

This clonotype appeared once. The V gene is TRBV28, the J gene TRBJ2-3, with D possibly matching TRBD1 (8 bases). Trimming stripped 3 bases from V and 4 bases from J, with 17 bases between. CDR3 length: 16 amino acids. Germline V gene lookup returns CDR1 MDHEN and CDR2 SYDVKM. CDR3 sequence (DNA): TGTGCCAGCAGTTTCGGGGGGCAGGGGGCGGCAGATACGCAGTATTTT. It is translated as CASSFGGQGAADTQYF.

The chain carries TRBV6-1 and TRBJ2-4, with a tentative D call TRBD2 (7 bases). Germline values: CDR1 MNHNS, CDR2 SASEGT. The V gene lost 5 bases and the J gene lost 3 bases, with 20 bases spanning the gap. This CDR3 spans 17 amino acids. In nucleotides, the CDR3 is TGTGCCAGCAGTCCACCGGGTGGGAGGGGGATCAAAAACATTCAGTACTTC. Encoded protein: CASSPPGGRGIKNIQYF.

J is TRBJ1-4 and V is TRBV21-1; TRBD1 was called by the table and not checked on the DNA. TRBV21-1 is described as a pseudogene. The CDR3 runs to 18 residues. DNA of the CDR3: TGTGCCAGCAGCACCCCTGAGATAAAGGGACAGGGTCGAGAAAAACTGTTTTTT. Amino acids: CASSTPEIKGQGREKLFF.

This clonotype was detected only a few times. V is TRBV14 and J is TRBJ2-4; the match to TRBD1 covers 11 bases. With 1 base clipped from V and 15 bases from J, the junction kept 5 bases outside the gene matches. Germline assignment: CDR1 SGHDN and CDR2 FVKESK. CDR3 length equals 13 residues. The CDR3 bases are TGTGCCAGCAGCCAAGCCGGGACAGGGGGGTCGTACTTC. Translated: CASSQAGTGGSYF.

This chain uses TRBV7-9 with TRBJ1-4, with TRBD1 as a possible D gene (5 bases). The V gene's germline CDR1 is SEHNR and CDR2 FQNEAQ (reference sequence). The CDR3 length is 15 residues. Trimming took off 2 bases at V and 3 bases at J, with 10 bases between the two ends. CDR3 in DNA: TGTGCCAGCAGCTTACGGCAGGGCGCTAATGAAAAACTGTTTTTT. Protein sequence: CASSLRQGANEKLFF.

V is TRBV15 and J is TRBJ1-2, with D possibly matching TRBD1 (6 bases). Germline values: CDR1 LNHNV, CDR2 YYDKDF (reference sequence). The CDR3 loop spans 14 amino acids. With 0 bases removed from V and 4 bases from J, the gap between germline ends came to 9 bases. This CDR3 reads CATSRDYRAYGYTF. The CDR3 DNA reads as TGTGCCACCAGCAGAGATTACAGGGCCTATGGCTACACCTTC.

This chain connects TRBV7-3 to TRBJ1-3; unclear D gene. The V end was cut by 2 bases, the J end by 0 bases, with 11 bases between. The germline V gene encodes CDR1 SGHTA and CDR2 FQGTGA. The CDR3 is made up of 16 amino acids. This chain's CDR3 is CASSLGGSLSGNTIYF. The CDR3, as DNA: TGTGCCAGCAGCTTAGGTGGCTCTCTCTCTGGAAACACCATATATTTT.